Following are 29 T cell receptor beta chains from one sample sequenced in a study of tumor-infiltrating lymphocytes in primary liver carcinoma. TCR beta cDNA was reverse-transcribed from about 500 ng of total RNA. The reaction used a constant-region primer and ProtoScript II reverse transcriptase. Library construction for TCR beta comprised three nested multiplex PCR rounds performed with slightly modified ARM-PCR. Researchers ran the first two PCR rounds for roughly 11 cycles each with TRBV1-TRBV30 forward primers and a C-beta reverse primer. TCRdb independently ran MiXCR on the multiplex PCR reads; one entry per CDR3 protein. The sample includes 30,000 to 40,000 distinct CDR3 sequences, under 75% of them seen just once. The source material, roughly 18-30 mg of unsorted bulk tissue, was used to co-extract RNA and DNA. Sequencing was carried out using liver tumor tissue from sampling region 4. Subset specified: tumor region T4, right-lateral pole. The receptor set was obtained from a man aged 40-49 years with primary liver carcinoma and hepatitis B virus infection.

Concerning this clonotype itself: This is likely a read error, given that the CDR3 carries no conserved phenylalanine or tryptophan at its end. The CDR3 DNA sequence: TGTGCCAGCAGCTTAACAGCGCCTGGCGGAGGGGAGACCCAGTACTCC. Amino acid sequence: CASSLTAPGGGETQYS. V and J are TRBV7-3 and TRBJ2-5; possible D gene TRBD2, 6 bases. The CDR3 consists of 16 residues. Germline loops: CDR1 SGHTA, CDR2 FQGTGA. The V and J ends lost 0 bases and 5 bases respectively, with 16 bases between them.

Of note for this clonotype: The junction does not match germline at one end; this may be a read error. The rearrangement uses TRBV18 and TRBJ2-2; possible D gene TRBD2, 5 bases. The CDR3 totals 13 residues. Germline CDR1 is KGHSH and CDR2 is LQKENI. As DNA, the CDR3 is TGTGTCAGTCGGGAAGCGTACACCAGGGAGCTGTTTTTT. Protein sequence: CVSREAYTRELFF.

This clonotype has just one count. The germline gene is not matched at one end of the junction; a read error may be the cause. The genes are TRBV4-3 and TRBJ1-6; tentative D call: TRBD1 (6 bases). This CDR3 contains 16 residues. From germline, CDR1 is LGHNA and CDR2 YSLEER. The CDR3 here is CASSSWDKGRNSPLQF. The CDR3 coding sequence is TGCGCCAGCAGCTCCTGGGACAAGGGAAGGAATTCACCTCTCCAGTTT.

The chain has TRBV12-3 or TRBV12-4 and TRBJ1-1, with D possibly being TRBD1 (6 bases). The CDR3 contains 13 residues. Trimming shortened V by 3 bases and J by 6 bases, and 11 bases separated the two germline ends. The CDR3 bases are TGTGCCAGCAGTTTTTCAGGGGCCGCTGAAGCTTTCTTT. It translates to CASSFSGAAEAFF.

This clonotype showed up just once. An end of the junction differs from the germline gene, which may be a read error. This rearrangement joins TRBV5-1 to TRBJ2-3, with D possibly matching TRBD2 (6 bases). This CDR3 comprises 16 residues. Looked up from germline, CDR1 is SGHRS and CDR2 is YFSETQ. This chain's CDR3 is CVSNSLAEFSTDTQYF. The CDR3 region has the DNA TGCGTCAGCAACTCCTTAGCGGAGTTTAGCACAGATACGCAGTATTTT.

Comment on this clonotype: At one boundary the junction diverges from the germline segment, which might be a read error. The CDR3 DNA sequence: TGTGCCAGCTCAGGGACAGCGCCTAGTTTACCCCTCAACTTT. It encodes CASSGTAPSLPLNF. The chain has TRBV5-4 and TRBJ1-6, with 7 bases matching TRBD1. CDR1 SGHNT and CDR2 YYREEE come from the germline V gene (reference sequence). This CDR3 has 14 amino acids.

Comments on this clonotype: Germline and junction disagree at one end, which may indicate a read error. The V and J genes are TRBV6-1 and TRBJ2-3; D remains unclear. CDR1 and CDR2 from the germline V gene are MNHNS and SASEGT. The CDR3 contains 13 residues. The CDR3 nucleotides are TGTGCCAGCAGTCGGGCTTACACAGATAAGCAGTACTTT. Its translation: CASSRAYTDKQYF.

This clonotype has just a few counts. An end of the junction does not agree with germline; a read error may underlie this. The chain recombines TRBV11-2 with TRBJ2-5; 7 bases are a match to TRBD2. The CDR3 extends over 15 amino acids. CDR1 is SGHAT and CDR2 is FQNNGV in the germline V gene. The CDR3, as DNA: TGTGTCAGCAGCTTACCCGTGCAGGGAGGGGAGGCGCAGTACTTC. Protein: CVSSLPVQGGEAQYF.

The genes are TRBV12-3 or TRBV12-4 and TRBJ1-2; TRBD1 is a possible D gene (5 bases). The CDR3 contains 14 residues. V gave up 5 bases and J gave up 7 bases, with 17 bases separating them. The CDR3 loop reads CASSLVGTGSGYTF. CDR3 DNA sequence: TGTGCCAGCAGTCTGGTCGGTACAGGATCTGGCTACACCTTC.

To note about this clonotype: Because the CDR3 is missing its conserved closing phenylalanine or tryptophan, this is likely a read error. It is unclear where the CDR3 begins or ends on the DNA, so no DNA is shown, and the CDR3 is as TCRdb lists it. This chain uses TRBV29-1 with TRBJ2-6. Germline V CDR1 and CDR2: SQVTM, ANQGSEA. The length of the CDR3 is 13 amino acids, counting both ends. The CDR3 loop reads CSVTGSVANVVTL.

This clonotype is judged medium-sized. The chain joins TRBV13 to TRBJ2-7; D is uncertain. Germline CDR1 is PRHDT and CDR2 is FYEKMQ (reference sequence). The CDR3 contains 11 residues. V gave up 5 bases and J gave up 0 bases, with 2 bases separating them. The CDR3 DNA sequence: TGTGCCAGCAGCCGCTCCTACGAGCAGTACTTC. This translates into CASSRSYEQYF.

This clonotype appeared many times. This chain uses TRBV2 with TRBJ2-2; D possibly corresponds to TRBD1 (5 bases). This CDR3 is 15 amino acids long. Germline V gene lookup returns CDR1 SNHLY and CDR2 FYNNEI. V gave up 6 bases and J gave up 0 bases, with 11 bases separating them. CDR3 nucleotide sequence: TGTGCCAGCAGCCCGACAGTCTCGAACACCGGGGAGCTGTTTTTT. This translates into CASSPTVSNTGELFF.

There are a few counts of this clonotype. A read error may account for a junction end that differs from germline. The V gene is TRBV12-3 or TRBV12-4, the J gene TRBJ2-1; weak D call: TRBD2 (6 bases). This CDR3 contains 14 residues. In nucleotides, the CDR3 is TGTGCCAGTATGACTAACGGGAGATACAATGAGCACTTCTTC. Protein: CASMTNGRYNEHFF.

This clonotype was seen just once. The chain employs TRBV21-1 and TRBJ2-7; the D segment call TRBD1 is taken from the table without a DNA check. TRBV21-1 is annotated as a pseudogene. The CDR3 totals 18 residues. The CDR3 loop reads CASSPPNLPGTGSYEQYF. CDR3 DNA: TGTGCCAGCAGCCCACCGAATCTTCCAGGGACGGGCTCCTACGAGCAGTACTTC.

A remark on this clonotype: This clone may be a read error of a much larger clone one base away. The DNA for the CDR3 is TGTGCTATCAGCTTAGGTCCCAGGGAGGCCAAAAACATTCAGTACTTC. Protein sequence: CAISLGPREAKNIQYF. The chain uses TRBV7-7 and TRBJ2-4; D possibly uses TRBD1 or TRBD2 (5 bases each). CDR1 and CDR2 from the germline V gene are SSHAT and FNYEAQ (reference sequence). CDR3 size: 16 residues.

This clonotype was detected ten times or more. This may come from a read error, since a much larger clone is one base off. This sequence joins TRBV28 and TRBJ1-6; perhaps TRBD1 as D (6 bases). The CDR3 runs 16 residues. The germline V gene has CDR1 MDHEN and CDR2 SYDVKM. Trimming took off 10 bases at V and 5 bases at J, with 21 bases between the two ends. As DNA, the CDR3 is TGTGCCAACATACGCCAGGGGATTTTTGATAATTCACCCCTCCACTTT. Its translation: CANIRQGIFDNSPLHF. Full variable domain (missing parts from reference TRBV28 and TRBJ1-6): DVKVTQSSRYLVKRTGEKVFLECVQDMDHENMFWYRQDPGLGLRLIYFSYDVKMKEKGDIPEGYSVSREKKERFSLILESASTNQTSMYLCANIRQGIFDNSPLHFGNGTRLTVT.

This clonotype came up many times. The V gene is TRBV29-1, the J gene TRBJ2-5; TRBD1 is a possible D gene (6 bases). V was shortened by 8 bases and J by 4 bases, with 17 bases between the two germline ends. The V gene's germline CDR1 is SQVTM and CDR2 ANQGSEA. This CDR3 has 13 residues. CDR3: CSTGQRVPETQYF. As DNA, the CDR3 is TGCAGCACTGGACAGAGAGTCCCAGAGACCCAGTACTTC.

Points on this clonotype: Mismatch with germline at one junction end may stem from a read error. V is TRBV12-5 and J is TRBJ2-7; D tentatively fits TRBD1 or TRBD2 (5 bases each). CDR3 length: 13 residues. Germline-derived CDR1 and CDR2 are LGHNT and FRNRAP. CDR3 in DNA: TGCGCCAGTGAGGGGACCTGTTCCTACAAGCACTACTTC. Residues: CASEGTCSYKHYF.

Worth noting for this clonotype: The junction does not match germline at one end; this may be a read error. The chain couples TRBV28 to TRBJ2-3; 14 bases agree with TRBD2. CDR3 length: 17 residues. Germline V gene data show CDR1 as MDHEN and CDR2 as SYDVKM. The CDR3: CVSSSGTSGRYSDTQYF. The CDR3 bases are TGTGTCAGCAGTTCCGGGACTAGCGGGAGATATTCAGATACGCAGTATTTT.

This clonotype appeared a single time. The chain combines TRBV7-9 with TRBJ2-1; D not resolved. Trimming stripped 4 bases from V and 11 bases from J, with 18 bases between. CDR3 length equals 14 residues. Looked up from germline, CDR1 is SEHNR and CDR2 is FQNEAQ (reference sequence). The CDR3 is CASSSLRPEHQQFF. CDR3 coding DNA: TGTGCCAGCAGCTCACTCAGACCGGAGCATCAGCAGTTCTTC.

The CDR3 loop reads CASDQNSSLAGAHEQFF. The CDR3 nucleotides are TGTGCCAGCGACCAAAATTCATCACTAGCGGGAGCCCATGAGCAGTTCTTC. The chain couples TRBV4-2 to TRBJ2-1, with 11 bases identical to TRBD2. The CDR3 runs to 17 residues. V lost 8 bases to trimming and J lost 8 bases; unmatched junction nucleotides: 17. Germline CDR1 and CDR2: LGHNA and YNFKEQ.

To note about this clonotype: The CDR3 does not close with the conserved phenylalanine or tryptophan, likely indicating a read error. The V and J genes are TRBV6-1 and TRBJ1-5, with 10 positions matching TRBD1. Germline CDR1 MNHNS, CDR2 SASEGT. The CDR3 contains 17 residues. Germline trimming cut 7 bases from V and 5 bases from J; bases unmatched to any gene: 14. CDR3 loop: CASIYTFGQGGDQPQHS. The CDR3 bases are TGTGCCAGCATATACACCTTCGGACAGGGGGGCGATCAGCCCCAGCATTCT.

Note on this clonotype: The junction shows a germline mismatch at one end, possibly a read error. This sequence joins TRBV5-6 and TRBJ2-3; TRBD2 matches 9 bases. CDR1 SGHDT and CDR2 YYEEEE come from the germline V gene. CDR3 length: 14 residues. The CDR3 loop is CASSDSGRKDTQYF. As DNA, the CDR3 is TGTGCCAGCAGCGATAGCGGGAGAAAAGATACGCAGTATTTC.

A remark on this clonotype: Sequence at one end of the junction differs from germline and may be a read error. The chain combines TRBV12-3 or TRBV12-4 with TRBJ2-5; 7 bases line up with TRBD1. This CDR3 is 13 amino acids long. CDR3 bases: TGTGCCGGCAGCCGAAGTGGGACAGAGGCCCAATACTTC. Amino acids: CAGSRSGTEAQYF.

Points on this clonotype: The conserved final phenylalanine or tryptophan is absent from the CDR3, which likely points to a read error. This rearrangement joins TRBV20-1 to TRBJ2-7, with TRBD1 matching 7 bases. The V segment lost 0 bases and the J segment 4 bases; nucleotides outside the gene matches: 9. From germline, CDR1 is DFQATT and CDR2 SNEGSKA (reference sequence). This CDR3 spans 15 amino acids. The CDR3 here is CSARDLGDSSYEQYS. The CDR3 nucleotides are TGCAGTGCTAGAGATTTAGGGGACAGCTCATACGAGCAGTACTCC.

Comment on this clonotype: One end of the junction is discordant with germline, which a read error may explain. The rearrangement uses TRBV4-3 and TRBJ2-7, with a possible D match to TRBD1 (6 bases). In germline, CDR1 is LGHNA, CDR2 YSLEER. The length of the CDR3 is 15 residues. CDR3: CASNQDLTGSYEQYF. In DNA, the CDR3 is TGCGCCAGTAACCAAGACCTGACAGGCTCCTATGAGCAGTACTTC.

Note on this clonotype: Because the CDR3 is missing its conserved closing phenylalanine or tryptophan, this is likely a read error. Because the CDR3's place on the DNA is in doubt, the DNA is left out and the CDR3 is given as listed by TCRdb. V and J are TRBV11-2 and TRBJ2-2; the D call TRBD1 from the table was never checked on the DNA. 15 amino acids form the CDR3, both terminal residues included. Germline values: CDR1 SGHAT, CDR2 FQNNGV. Here the CDR3 reads CVSSPTRGTTGEPFS.

On this clonotype: A much larger clone differs from this one at a single base, so this may be a read error. The gene calls are TRBV15 and TRBJ2-5, with TRBD1 matching 8 bases. The CDR3 is 16 residues long. Germline V lookup: CDR1 LNHNV, CDR2 YYDKDF (reference sequence). In DNA, the CDR3 is TGTGCCATCAGCAGCGACAGGGGAGGTTTGCAAGAGACCCAGTACTTC. Protein sequence: CAISSDRGGLQETQYF.

A note on this clonotype: At one of its ends the junction is not consistent with the germline gene, which may arise from a read error. V gene TRBV5-1 combines with J gene TRBJ2-1; a weak D match, TRBD1 (6 bases). CDR1 is SGHRS and CDR2 is YFSETQ in the germline V gene. The CDR3 extends over 13 amino acids. CDR3 in amino acids: CTSSLGWDNKQFF. The CDR3 region has the DNA TGCACCAGCAGCTTAGGTTGGGACAATAAGCAGTTCTTC.